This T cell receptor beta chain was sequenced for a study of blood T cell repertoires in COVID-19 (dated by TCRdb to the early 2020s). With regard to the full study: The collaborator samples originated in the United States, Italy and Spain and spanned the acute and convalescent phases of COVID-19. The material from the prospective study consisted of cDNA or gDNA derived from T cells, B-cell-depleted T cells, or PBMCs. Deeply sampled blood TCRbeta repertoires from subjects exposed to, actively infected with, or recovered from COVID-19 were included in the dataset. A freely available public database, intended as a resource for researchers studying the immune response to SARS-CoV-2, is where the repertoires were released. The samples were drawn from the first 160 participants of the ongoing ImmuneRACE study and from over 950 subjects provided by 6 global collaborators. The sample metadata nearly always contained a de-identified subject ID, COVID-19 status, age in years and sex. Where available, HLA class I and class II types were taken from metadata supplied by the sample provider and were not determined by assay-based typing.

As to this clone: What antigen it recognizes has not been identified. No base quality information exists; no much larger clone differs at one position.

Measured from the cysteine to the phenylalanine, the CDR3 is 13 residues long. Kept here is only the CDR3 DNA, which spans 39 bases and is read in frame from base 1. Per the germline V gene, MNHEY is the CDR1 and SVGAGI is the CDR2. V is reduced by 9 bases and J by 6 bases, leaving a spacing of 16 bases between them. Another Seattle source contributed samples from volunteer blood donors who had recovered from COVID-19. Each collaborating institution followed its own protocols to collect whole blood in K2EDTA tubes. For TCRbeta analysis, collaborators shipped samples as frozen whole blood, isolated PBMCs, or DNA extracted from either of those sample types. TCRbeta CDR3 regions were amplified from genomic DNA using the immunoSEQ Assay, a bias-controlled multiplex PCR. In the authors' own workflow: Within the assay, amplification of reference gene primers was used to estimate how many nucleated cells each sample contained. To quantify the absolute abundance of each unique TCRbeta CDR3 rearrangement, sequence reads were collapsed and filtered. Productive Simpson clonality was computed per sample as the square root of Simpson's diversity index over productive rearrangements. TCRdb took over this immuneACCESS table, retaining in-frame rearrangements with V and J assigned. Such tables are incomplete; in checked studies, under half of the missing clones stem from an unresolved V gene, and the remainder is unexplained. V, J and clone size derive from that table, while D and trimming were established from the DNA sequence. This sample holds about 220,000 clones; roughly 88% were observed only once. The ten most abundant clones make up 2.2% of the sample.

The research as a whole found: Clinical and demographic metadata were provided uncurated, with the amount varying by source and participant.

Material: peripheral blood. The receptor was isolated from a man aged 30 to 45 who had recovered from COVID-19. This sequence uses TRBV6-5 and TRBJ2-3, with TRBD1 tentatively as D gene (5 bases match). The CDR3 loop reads CARGADSSDTQYF. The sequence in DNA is TGTGCCAGAGGGGCAGATAGTAGCGATACGCAGTATTTT.